This TCR beta chain is drawn from a study of identifying expanded T cells in peripheral blood. The CDR3 sequence is 13 residues long. V shed 11 bases and J shed 8 bases, with 21 bases lying between them. CDR1 and CDR2 (germline): SGHVS, FQNEAQ. TCRdb's copy holds only in-frame clones and misses some; the assay was immunoSEQ multiplex PCR. The data hold under 120,000 clones, with around 89% observed a single time. What was sequenced was blood. The sequence came from a person aged 18 to 70 in good health. The gene calls are TRBV7-8 and TRBJ1-2; tentatively, D is TRBD1 (5 bases). CDR3 coding DNA: TGTGCCGCCGCTAACCAGGGTTTTGGCGGCTACACCTTC. Amino acids: CAAANQGFGGYTF.